This T cell receptor beta chain was identified during a study of T cell repertoires in cytomegalovirus infection. Per germline, CDR1 SGHTA and CDR2 FQGNSA. V lost 6 bases and J 12 bases, leaving 9 bases between the germline ends. The CDR3 runs 11 residues. TCRdb fed the reads into MiXCR, producing one record per CDR3 protein. The data contain around 71,000 distinct CDR3 sequences, roughly 20% of them singletons. In this sample, this clonotype turned up a few times. Its target is unknown. The rearrangement joins TRBV7-2 to TRBJ1-6; D is uncertain. The clonotype comes from a human donor in good health (CMV status not recorded). Some clones in this sample may be carry-over from other donors' samples. Sample: CD8+ T cells from cultured PBMCs, taken from culture after CMV antigen stimulation. This chain's CDR3 is CASSYNGPLHF. As DNA, the CDR3 is TGTGCCAGCAGTTATAACGGACCCCTCCACTTT.